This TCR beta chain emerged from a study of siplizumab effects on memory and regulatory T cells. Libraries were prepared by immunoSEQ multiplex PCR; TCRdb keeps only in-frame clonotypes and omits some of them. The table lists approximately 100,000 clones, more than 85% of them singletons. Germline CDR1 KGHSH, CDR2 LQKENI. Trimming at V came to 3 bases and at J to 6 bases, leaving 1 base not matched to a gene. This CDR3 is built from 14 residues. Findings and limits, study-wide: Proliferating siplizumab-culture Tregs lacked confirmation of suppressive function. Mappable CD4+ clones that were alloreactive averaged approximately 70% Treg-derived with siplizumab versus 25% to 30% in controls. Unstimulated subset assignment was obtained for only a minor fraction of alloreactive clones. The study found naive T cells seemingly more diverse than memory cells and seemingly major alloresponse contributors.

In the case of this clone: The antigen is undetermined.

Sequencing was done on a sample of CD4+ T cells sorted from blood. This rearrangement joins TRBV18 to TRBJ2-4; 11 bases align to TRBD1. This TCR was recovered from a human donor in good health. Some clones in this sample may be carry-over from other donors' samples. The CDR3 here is CASSPGQGVNIQYF. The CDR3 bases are TGTGCCAGCTCACCGGGACAGGGGGTAAACATTCAGTACTTC.